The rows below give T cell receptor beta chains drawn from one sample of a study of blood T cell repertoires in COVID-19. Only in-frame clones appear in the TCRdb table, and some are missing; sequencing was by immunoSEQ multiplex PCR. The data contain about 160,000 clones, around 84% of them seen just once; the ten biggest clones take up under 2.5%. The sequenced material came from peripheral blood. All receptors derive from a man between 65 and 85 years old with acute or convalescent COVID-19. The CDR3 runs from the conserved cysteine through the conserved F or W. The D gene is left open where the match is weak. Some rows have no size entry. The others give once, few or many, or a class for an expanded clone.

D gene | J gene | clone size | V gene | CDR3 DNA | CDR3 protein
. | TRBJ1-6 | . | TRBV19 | TGTGCCAGTAGCGCAACAGGTCGGAATTCACCCCTCCACTTT | CASSATGRNSPLHF
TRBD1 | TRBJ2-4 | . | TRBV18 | TGTGCCAGCTCACCACGGACAGGGGAAAACATTCAGTACTTC | CASSPRTGENIQYF
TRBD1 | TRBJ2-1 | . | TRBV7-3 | TGTGCCAGCAGCTTAAGACAGGGGCCCTACAATGAGCAGTTCTTC | CASSLRQGPYNEQFF
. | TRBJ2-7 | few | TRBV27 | TGTGCCAGCAGAGGCTCAGGGTACGACGAGCAGTACTTC | CASRGSGYDEQYF
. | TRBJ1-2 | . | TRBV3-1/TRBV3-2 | TGTGCCAGCAGCCTGGGCAGCGGTGGGAACTATGGCTACACCTTC | CASSLGSGGNYGYTF
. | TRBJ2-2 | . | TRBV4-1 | TGCGCCAGCAGCCCGGAGGGACAGCGGGTGAACACCGGGGAGCTGTTTTTT | CASSPEGQRVNTGELFF
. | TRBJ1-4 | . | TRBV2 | TGTGCCAGCAGTGAGGTCAGGGGCGGTGAAAAACTGTTTTTT | CASSEVRGGEKLFF
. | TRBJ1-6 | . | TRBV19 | TGTGCCAGTAGTGAGCGGCCCAGGGGATCGGATAATTCACCCCTCCACTTT | CASSERPRGSDNSPLHF
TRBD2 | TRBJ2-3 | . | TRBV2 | TGTGCCAGCAGTGGTCAAAGACTAGCGGGAAGCACAGATACGCAGTATTTT | CASSGQRLAGSTDTQYF
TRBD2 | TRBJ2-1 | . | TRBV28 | TGTGCCAGCAGTTTATTCGGGAGGGCCAAAGAGCAGTTCTTC | CASSLFGRAKEQFF
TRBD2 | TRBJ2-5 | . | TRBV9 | TGTGCCAGCAGCGTCGGACTAGCCCAAGAGACCCAGTACTTC | CASSVGLAQETQYF
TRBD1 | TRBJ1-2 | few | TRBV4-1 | TGCGCCAGCAGCCAAGGGCGGGACAGGTCGGATCCCGACTACACCTTC | CASSQGRDRSDPDYTF
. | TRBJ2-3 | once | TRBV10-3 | TGTGCCACCGGGAGCACAGATACGCAGTATTTT | CATGSTDTQYF
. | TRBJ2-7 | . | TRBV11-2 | TGTGCCAGCACTTCTGCTTGGGTCAGGGGATACGAGCAGTACTTC | CASTSAWVRGYEQYF
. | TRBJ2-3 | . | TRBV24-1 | TGTGCCACCAGTGAGGTAGCGACAGATACGCAGTATTTT | CATSEVATDTQYF
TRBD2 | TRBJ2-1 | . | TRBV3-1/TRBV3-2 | TGTGCCAGCAGCCTTCCGGGACTAGCGGGGTACAATGAGCAGTTCTTC | CASSLPGLAGYNEQFF
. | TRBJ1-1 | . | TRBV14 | TGTGCCAGCAGCCAAGCAAGACTCCTAGGAGGGACTGAAGCTTTCTTT | CASSQARLLGGTEAFF
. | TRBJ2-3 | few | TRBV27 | TGTGCCAGCACCCCGACAGGCTCTGGGGGCACAGATACGCAGTATTTT | CASTPTGSGGTDTQYF
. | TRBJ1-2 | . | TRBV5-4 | TGTGCCAGCGCTGGACTTAACTATGGCTACACCTTC | CASAGLNYGYTF
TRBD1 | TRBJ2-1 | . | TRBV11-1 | TGTGCCAGCAGCTTCGGACAGGGCTCCTACAATGAGCAGTTCTTC | CASSFGQGSYNEQFF
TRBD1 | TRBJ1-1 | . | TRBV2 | TGTGCCAGCATCATGTCCGGGACAGGGAAAACTGAAGCTTTCTTT | CASIMSGTGKTEAFF
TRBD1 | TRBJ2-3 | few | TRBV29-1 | TGCAGCGCCCCAGGGGGTCGGAATACGCAGTATTTT | CSAPGGRNTQYF
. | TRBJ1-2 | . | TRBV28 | TGTGCCAGCAGCTCAGACAGTTCCGGCTACACCTTC | CASSSDSSGYTF
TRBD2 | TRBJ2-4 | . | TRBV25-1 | TGTGCCAGCACGCCCGGGGGGGCGCGGGCCAAAAACATTCAGTACTTC | CASTPGGARAKNIQYF
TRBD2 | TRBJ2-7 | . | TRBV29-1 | TGCAGCGTTGGGGGCCCGGCTAGCGGGAGCGACGAGCAGTACTTC | CSVGGPASGSDEQYF
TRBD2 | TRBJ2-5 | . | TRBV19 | TGTGCCAGTAGTGTGGGACTAGCGGGAGTCTCAGAGACCCAGTACTTC | CASSVGLAGVSETQYF
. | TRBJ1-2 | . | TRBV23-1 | TGCGCCAGCAGTCCGCAACCGGGGGGCCTGACTAACTATGGCTACACCTTC | CASSPQPGGLTNYGYTF
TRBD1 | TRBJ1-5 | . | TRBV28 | TGTGCCAGCAGTGACGGACAGGGCGGCAATCAGCCCCAGCATTTT | CASSDGQGGNQPQHF
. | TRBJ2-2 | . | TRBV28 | TGTGCCAGCAGTCCTCGAGGGAGGGGGAGGTACACCGGGGAGCTGTTTTTT | CASSPRGRGRYTGELFF
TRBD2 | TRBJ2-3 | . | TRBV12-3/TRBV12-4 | TGTGCCAGCAGCCTAGCCCGGACTAGCGGGAGATATTTT | CASSLARTSGRYF
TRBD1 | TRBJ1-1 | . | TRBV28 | TGTGCCAGCAGACCCTCTACAGGGGGTTATGAAGCTTTCTTT | CASRPSTGGYEAFF
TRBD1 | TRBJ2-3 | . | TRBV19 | TGTGCCAGTAGTAAAGGACAGGGACCCCGCACAGATACGCAGTATTTT | CASSKGQGPRTDTQYF
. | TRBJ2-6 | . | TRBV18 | TGTGCCAGCTCACCACCCCTCGGGGGCTCTGGGGCCAACGTCCTGACTTTC | CASSPPLGGSGANVLTF
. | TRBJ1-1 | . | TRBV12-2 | TGTGCAAGTCGCTTAGGTGCCTACAGGGGACCGAACACTGAAGCTTTCTTT | CASRLGAYRGPNTEAFF
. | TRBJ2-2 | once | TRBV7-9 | TGTGCCAGCAGCCCTACCACAGGTACCGGGGAGCTGTTTTTT | CASSPTTGTGELFF
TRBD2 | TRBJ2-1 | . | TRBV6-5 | TGTGCCAGCAGAAATCTAGCGGGAGGTCTGGGTGAGCAGTTCTTC | CASRNLAGGLGEQFF
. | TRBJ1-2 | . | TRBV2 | TGTGCCAGCAACCTGGACACCTATGGCTACACCTTC | CASNLDTYGYTF
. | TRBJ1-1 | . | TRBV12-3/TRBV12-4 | TGTGCCAGCAGTTCCTTTAGTGAAGCTTTCTTT | CASSSFSEAFF